The 29 T cell receptor beta chains below all came from one sample that was sequenced in a study of cytomegalovirus exposure and HLA in healthy donors. The PCR made use of 60 Vbeta and 13 Jbeta primers. TCRdb's table, derived via immunoSEQ multiplex PCR, lists solely in-frame clones and lacks some. The repertoire consists of 65,000 to 70,000 clones, with 80% to 90% occurring once and the leading ten covering 9% to 14%. The sample was PBMCs. These receptors were taken from a woman younger than 45 in good health and CMV-seropositive.

The chain employs TRBV18 and TRBJ2-7, with a possible D match to TRBD2 (5 bases). Per germline, CDR1 KGHSH and CDR2 LQKENI. The CDR3 spans 13 residues. V dropped 2 bases and J dropped 3 bases, with 8 bases sitting between them. Here the CDR3 reads CASSPRELYEQYF. The CDR3 nucleotides are TGTGCCAGCTCACCAAGGGAGCTCTACGAGCAGTACTTC.

This rearrangement joins TRBV7-2 to TRBJ2-1; 11 bases map to TRBD2. Trimming removed 5 bases from V and 5 bases from J; junction bases left unmatched: 8. The CDR3 is 16 amino acids. Germline values: CDR1 SGHTA, CDR2 FQGNSA. CDR3 in amino acids: CASSLRGLAAHNEQFF. The CDR3 DNA reads TGTGCCAGCAGCCTAAGGGGACTAGCGGCGCACAATGAGCAGTTCTTC.

The count of this clone is one. CDR3 sequence reads: CASSPDGGVNSPLHF. The CDR3 nucleotides are TGCGCCAGCAGCCCCGATGGGGGGGTGAATTCACCCCTCCACTTT. This sequence joins TRBV5-1 and TRBJ1-6; TRBD1 is a possible D gene (5 bases). The CDR3 is made up of 15 amino acids. Germline V gives CDR1 SGHRS, CDR2 YFSETQ. Trimming left V 4 bases short and J 7 bases short, with 15 bases between.

The V call is TRBV7-9, the J call TRBJ2-5, with 7 bases that match TRBD1. The closer fit of TRBJ2-7 to the DNA end suggests the J call may be wrong. CDR3 length: 16 residues. Germline CDR1 is SEHNR and CDR2 is FQNEAQ (reference sequence). CDR3 DNA: TGTGCCAGCAGCCCAAACCAGGGTAGGGGGCCCCACGAGCAGTACTTC. It yields the protein CASSPNQGRGPHEQYF.

The rearrangement uses TRBV20-1 and TRBJ1-2, with no clear D. The CDR3 spans 11 residues. Germline V gives CDR1 DFQATT, CDR2 SNEGSKA (reference sequence). V was trimmed by 3 bases and J by 4 bases, leaving 6 bases between them. The chain's CDR3 is CSARGGYGYTF. Written as DNA, the CDR3 is TGCAGTGCTAGGGGAGGCTATGGCTACACCTTC.

The chain carries TRBV20-1 and TRBJ1-2; D is ambiguous. The CDR3 length is 11 residues. CDR1 is DFQATT, CDR2 SNEGSKA, per germline (reference sequence). The CDR3 coding sequence is TGCGGAGCGCAACCCAACTATGGCTACACCTTC. Translation: CGAQPNYGYTF.

The rearrangement uses TRBV7-8 and TRBJ2-7; 7 nucleotides match TRBD2. The germline gives CDR1 SGHVS, CDR2 FQNEAQ. The CDR3 length is 18 residues. After removal of 3 bases from V and 0 bases from J, the junction contained 14 bases not matched to a gene. The CDR3 nucleotides are TGTGCCAGCAGCTTCCATCCGCGGGGGAGGACGTCCTCCTACGAGCAGTACTTC. Protein product: CASSFHPRGRTSSYEQYF.

The rearrangement links TRBV5-1 to TRBJ1-2; the match to TRBD1 covers 7 bases. The CDR3 is 13 amino acids. J was trimmed by 4 bases and V by 4 bases; bases with no gene match: 4. Germline CDR1 reads SGHRS; CDR2 reads YFSETQ. As DNA, the CDR3 is TGCGCCAGCAGCCAAGGGACAGTCTATGGCTACACCTTC. It codes for CASSQGTVYGYTF.

This clone was seen more than once but under ten times. The chain couples TRBV29-1 to TRBJ2-7; 11 bases are shared with TRBD1. Germline CDR1 and CDR2: SQVTM and ANQGSEA. The CDR3 loop spans 13 amino acids. The trim removed 5 bases at V and 4 bases at J, leaving 4 bases unmatched. CDR3 bases: TGCAGCGTTTGGACAGGGGGCGGGTACGAGCAGTACTTC. Translation gives CSVWTGGGYEQYF.

V and J are TRBV7-9 and TRBJ2-7; 8 bases line up with TRBD1. With V trimmed by 1 base and J by 2 bases, 1 base remained unmatched. This CDR3 contains 14 residues. Looked up from germline, CDR1 is SEHNR and CDR2 is FQNEAQ (reference sequence). Here the CDR3 DNA reads TGTGCCAGCAGCTTAGGGACAGGGCCCTACGAGCAGTACTTC. It encodes CASSLGTGPYEQYF.

The genes are TRBV29-1 and TRBJ2-1; 7 bases fit TRBD1. CDR1 and CDR2 from the germline V gene are SQVTM and ANQGSEA. Trimming removed 5 bases from V and 5 bases from J; junction bases left unmatched: 6. The length of the CDR3 is 13 residues. CDR3: CSVSRDSNNEQFF. In DNA, the CDR3 is TGCAGCGTTAGCCGGGACAGTAACAATGAGCAGTTCTTC.

This chain joins TRBV6-5 and TRBJ2-1; 10 bases align to TRBD2. This CDR3 spans 15 amino acids. From germline, CDR1 is MNHEY and CDR2 SVGAGI. The junction had 4 bases not matched to a gene; V was cut back by 2 bases and J by 6 bases. CDR3: CASSYGLAGVNEQFF. In DNA, the CDR3 is TGTGCCAGCAGTTACGGGCTAGCGGGGGTCAATGAGCAGTTCTTC.

This clone was found once. This chain joins TRBV2 and TRBJ2-7; possibly TRBD2 for D (6 bases). The CDR3 is made up of 13 amino acids. Per the germline V gene, CDR1 is SNHLY and CDR2 is FYNNEI. Trimming cost V 4 bases and J 5 bases, with 12 bases left between them. DNA for the CDR3: TGTGCCAGCAGTGGGGGGGAGTTGGACGAGCAGTACTTC. As protein: CASSGGELDEQYF.

This clone appeared once. CDR3 bases: TGTGCCAGCAGCCCCCAACCCGAGAGCCAAGAGACCCAGTACTTC. Encoded protein: CASSPQPESQETQYF. The gene calls are TRBV5-4 and TRBJ2-5; D gene ambiguous. V was shortened by 4 bases and J by 1 base, with 14 bases between the two germline ends. The CDR3 runs to 15 residues. Germline-derived CDR1 and CDR2 are SGHNT and YYREEE (reference sequence).

The rearrangement joins TRBV27 to TRBJ2-7, with 7 bases identical to TRBD1. The germline gives CDR1 MNHEY, CDR2 SMNVEV (reference sequence). There are 15 residues in the CDR3. V lost 6 bases, J lost 2 bases, and 10 bases stayed unmatched. The CDR3: CASSLRQGLAYEQYF. The CDR3 DNA is TGTGCCAGCAGCCTCAGACAGGGCCTCGCCTACGAGCAGTACTTC.

The chain is built from TRBV6-6 and TRBJ1-3, with 8 bases matching TRBD1. The CDR3 contains 13 residues. The V gene end was trimmed by 6 bases and the J gene end by 2 bases; junction bases not matched to a gene: 0. CDR1 and CDR2 from the germline V gene are MNHNY and SVGAGI (reference sequence). The CDR3 protein is CASRQGAGNTIYF. Here the CDR3 DNA reads TGTGCCAGCAGACAGGGGGCTGGAAACACCATATATTTT.

The CDR3 region is CASSFSGRAETQYF. DNA of the CDR3: TGCGCCAGCAGCTTTAGCGGGAGGGCCGAGACCCAGTACTTC. The chain recombines TRBV5-1 with TRBJ2-5, with 11 nucleotides matching TRBD2. The junction had 2 bases not matched to a gene; V was cut back by 2 bases and J by 5 bases. The germline V gene encodes CDR1 SGHRS and CDR2 YFSETQ. The CDR3 consists of 14 residues.

The chain links TRBV30 to TRBJ1-2; 9 nucleotides line up with TRBD1. CDR1 GTSNPN and CDR2 SVGIG come from the germline V gene (reference sequence). J lost 8 bases, V lost 2 bases, and 9 bases had no gene match. This CDR3 contains 14 residues. This CDR3 reads CAWSNNRGLRGYTF. CDR3 DNA sequence: TGTGCCTGGAGTAACAACAGGGGGCTCAGGGGCTACACCTTC.

The chain couples TRBV7-8 to TRBJ1-5; 7 bases are shared with TRBD1. The V gene's germline CDR1 is SGHVS and CDR2 FQNEAQ. The CDR3 runs to 15 residues. With 3 bases clipped from V and 0 bases from J, the junction kept 2 bases outside the gene matches. The CDR3 loop is CASSLGQNSNQPQHF. DNA for the CDR3: TGTGCCAGCAGCTTGGGACAGAATAGCAATCAGCCCCAGCATTTT.

This sequence joins TRBV18 and TRBJ2-7; perhaps TRBD2 as D (5 bases). From germline, CDR1 is KGHSH and CDR2 LQKENI. This CDR3 comprises 15 residues. Trimming removed 2 bases at V and 3 bases at J, with 14 bases between. The CDR3 nucleotides read TGTGCCAGCTCACCAGGCAGGACGGACTTCTACGAGCAGTACTTC. Translation gives CASSPGRTDFYEQYF.

The chain recombines TRBV4-2 with TRBJ2-7; D not certain. Trimming removed 4 bases at V and 4 bases at J, with 5 bases between. The CDR3 extends over 11 amino acids. Germline-derived CDR1 and CDR2 are LGHNA and YNFKEQ. This chain's CDR3 is CASSPGYEQYF. CDR3 nucleotide sequence: TGTGCCAGCAGCCCAGGTTACGAGCAGTACTTC.

V is TRBV5-1 and J is TRBJ2-3; 11 bases fit TRBD2. The CDR3 is 15 amino acids. Germline-derived CDR1 and CDR2 are SGHRS and YFSETQ. V lost 3 bases and J lost 5; bases outside the gene matches: 5. The CDR3 nucleotides read TGCGCCAGCAGCTCACTGGGGACTAGCGGAGATACGCAGTATTTT. This translates into CASSSLGTSGDTQYF.

The chain is built from TRBV5-5 and TRBJ2-1; 12 nucleotides align to TRBD2. This CDR3 region has 16 residues. The junction had 11 bases not matched to a gene; V was cut back by 4 bases and J by 9 bases. Germline V lookup: CDR1 SGHKS, CDR2 YYEKEE (reference sequence). The CDR3 nucleotides read TGTGCCAGCAGCCCCTACGCGACTAGCGGGAGACTTGAGCAGTTCTTC. Protein sequence: CASSPYATSGRLEQFF. Complete variable domain (other parts from reference TRBV5-5 and TRBJ2-1): DAGVTQSPTHLIKTRGQQVTLRCSPISGHKSVSWYQQVLGQGPQFIFQYYEKEERGRGNFPDRFSARQFPNYSSELNVNALLLGDSALYLCASSPYATSGRLEQFFGPGTRLTVL.

DNA of the CDR3: TGTGCCAGCTCACCAGCCCACGTATCAGCGACCGGGGAGCTGTTTTTT. It translates to CASSPAHVSATGELFF. V usage is TRBV18 and J usage is TRBJ2-2; D gene uncertain. Germline V gene data show CDR1 as KGHSH and CDR2 as LQKENI. The germline V and J ends were trimmed by 2 bases and 5 bases, with 15 bases remaining between them. The CDR3 has 16 amino acids.

This rearrangement joins TRBV6-5 to TRBJ2-7; maybe TRBD2 (6 bases). Germline V gene data show CDR1 as MNHEY and CDR2 as SVGAGI. The CDR3 length is 13 residues. Deletions cut 8 bases from V and 1 base from J, with 12 bases between. CDR3 region: CASAGGGSYEQYF. The CDR3 region has the DNA TGTGCCAGCGCCGGGGGTGGATCCTACGAGCAGTACTTC.

V usage is TRBV27 and J usage is TRBJ1-5; D is unclear. Germline CDR1 MNHEY, CDR2 SMNVEV (reference sequence). With 3 bases removed from V and 6 bases from J, the gap between germline ends came to 15 bases. This CDR3 region has 15 residues. Written as DNA, the CDR3 is TGTGCCAGCAGTTTTTCTAATACGGGTGGTCAGCCCCAGCATTTT. Translated: CASSFSNTGGQPQHF.

This sequence joins TRBV5-1 and TRBJ2-1, with D perhaps TRBD2 (6 bases). With 0 bases removed from V and 5 bases from J, the gap between germline ends came to 12 bases. The CDR3 is 15 residues long. Germline CDR1 SGHRS, CDR2 YFSETQ. The CDR3 spells CASSLVTGADNEQFF. The CDR3 bases are TGCGCCAGCAGCTTGGTCACGGGAGCCGACAATGAGCAGTTCTTC.

The genes are TRBV11-2 and TRBJ2-7; 8 nucleotides agree with TRBD1. Germline values: CDR1 SGHAT, CDR2 FQNNGV. The CDR3 is made up of 15 amino acids. Unmatched junction bases numbered 5, after V lost 0 bases and J lost 4 bases. CDR3 sequence: CASSLDGTGKYEQYF. The CDR3 bases are TGTGCCAGCAGCTTAGATGGGACAGGAAAATACGAGCAGTACTTC.

V gene TRBV5-4 combines with J gene TRBJ2-1; 12 bases match TRBD2. CDR1 SGHNT and CDR2 YYREEE come from the germline V gene (reference sequence). This CDR3 contains 15 residues. The trim removed 2 bases at V and 5 bases at J, leaving 2 bases unmatched. The CDR3 region has the DNA TGTGCCAGCAGCTTTCGACTAGCGGGAGACAATGAGCAGTTCTTC. Its translation: CASSFRLAGDNEQFF.